The 27 T cell receptor beta chains below all came from one sample that was sequenced in a study of T cell responses to AZD1222 COVID-19 vaccine. Profiled with immunoSEQ multiplex PCR; TCRdb holds only in-frame clones, not every one. Found here are around 20,000 clones, roughly 76% of them singletons; the top ten hold under 25%. The source was peripheral blood, collected 28 days after the second AZD1222 dose. The receptor source for this set is an adult who received the AZD1222 COVID-19 vaccine.

V usage is TRBV16 and J usage is TRBJ1-6, with TRBD1 as a possible D gene (5 bases). In germline, CDR1 is KGHSY, CDR2 FQNENV. V was shortened by 2 bases and J by 6 bases, with 14 bases between the two germline ends. CDR3 length: 16 residues. The CDR3 loop reads CASSQDYSGLNSPLHF. The CDR3 region has the DNA TGTGCCAGCAGCCAAGATTATTCGGGACTTAATTCACCCCTCCACTTT.

The chain combines TRBV25-1 with TRBJ1-1; 10 positions agree with TRBD1. The CDR3 covers 15 residues. V lost 5 bases, J lost 6 bases, and 9 bases stayed unmatched. The germline V gene encodes CDR1 MGHDK and CDR2 SYGVNS. The CDR3, as DNA: TGTGCCAGCAGTCGCAGCCGGACAGGGGGGGCTGAAGCTTTCTTT. Translation gives CASSRSRTGGAEAFF.

The rearrangement uses TRBV6-6 and TRBJ2-7, with a possible D match to TRBD1 (5 bases). Germline assignment: CDR1 MNHNY and CDR2 SVGAGI (reference sequence). The CDR3 is 14 amino acids. Trimming stripped 3 bases from V and 2 bases from J, with 11 bases between. This CDR3 is CASSYSQGTYEQYF. The CDR3 region has the DNA TGTGCCAGCAGTTATTCCCAGGGTACCTACGAGCAGTACTTC.

V is TRBV7-2 and J is TRBJ1-2; D is uncertain. V was clipped by 5 bases and J by 0 bases, with 4 bases between them. The V gene's germline CDR1 is SGHTA and CDR2 FQGNSA. This CDR3 spans 12 amino acids. CDR3 in DNA: TGTGCCAGCAGCGTCTCTAACTATGGCTACACCTTC. The encoded protein is CASSVSNYGYTF.

This clone was detected only a few times. The rearrangement uses TRBV2 and TRBJ1-1; D unresolved. With 8 bases removed from V and 7 bases from J, the gap between germline ends came to 14 bases. Germline V gene sequence: CDR1 SNHLY, CDR2 FYNNEI. The CDR3 runs to 12 residues. The CDR3 spells CASGYGRFEAFF. The CDR3, as DNA: TGTGCCAGCGGATACGGGAGGTTTGAAGCTTTCTTT.

V gene TRBV7-7 combines with J gene TRBJ1-4; TRBD1 matches at 7 bases. The V segment lost 1 base and the J segment 8 bases; nucleotides outside the gene matches: 10. The CDR3 is 16 residues long. The V gene's germline CDR1 is SSHAT and CDR2 FNYEAQ (reference sequence). The CDR3 reads CASSLGVSGGREKLFF. In DNA, the CDR3 is TGTGCCAGCAGCTTAGGCGTGTCAGGGGGAAGGGAAAAACTGTTTTTT. The complete variable domain, with remaining parts taken from reference TRBV7-7 and TRBJ1-4, reads GAGVSQSPRYKVTKRGQDVTLRCDPISSHATLYWYQQALGQGPEFLTYFNYEAQPDKSGLPSDRFSAERPEGSISTLTIQRTEQRDSAMYRCASSLGVSGGREKLFFGSGTQLSVL.

The rearrangement links TRBV19 to TRBJ1-1, with D perhaps TRBD1 (5 bases). This CDR3 has 13 amino acids. The V end lost 7 bases, the J end lost 1 base, and 10 bases lay between the germline ends. CDR1 LNHDA and CDR2 SQIVND come from the germline V gene (reference sequence). The CDR3 protein is CASTVGGNTEAFF. As DNA, the CDR3 is TGTGCCAGTACCGTGGGGGGGAACACTGAAGCTTTCTTT.

This clone was counted once. The chain recombines TRBV9 with TRBJ2-1, with D unresolved. CDR3 length: 16 amino acids. Germline CDR1 SGDLS, CDR2 YYNGEE. V lost 4 bases, J lost 6 bases, and 20 bases lay in between. The CDR3 is CASSWGTGRAPNEQFF. As DNA, the CDR3 is TGTGCCAGCAGCTGGGGAACGGGTAGAGCCCCCAATGAGCAGTTCTTC.

This chain joins TRBV6-5 and TRBJ2-7; TRBD1 matches at 7 bases. Per germline, CDR1 MNHEY and CDR2 SVGAGI. V shed 4 bases and J 0 bases; nucleotides not matched to a gene: 6. The CDR3 contains 15 residues. Written as DNA, the CDR3 is TGTGCCAGCAGTTTAACAGGGGCTGACTCCTACGAGCAGTACTTC. Residues: CASSLTGADSYEQYF.

CDR3 DNA sequence: TGTGCCAGCAGTGGCCGGGACACTAACTATGGCTACACCTTC. Translated, it gives CASSGRDTNYGYTF. The rearrangement uses TRBV6-2 or TRBV6-3 and TRBJ1-2, with D possibly TRBD1 on 6 matching bases. V was clipped by 5 bases and J by 0 bases, with 10 bases between them. The CDR3 consists of 14 residues. CDR1 MNHEY and CDR2 SVGEGT come from the germline V gene.

This sequence joins TRBV10-1 and TRBJ2-5, with TRBD1 matching 10 bases. Trimming removed 10 bases from V and 6 bases from J; junction bases left unmatched: 5. Germline values: CDR1 WNHNN, CDR2 SYGVQD (reference sequence). The length of the CDR3 is 12 residues. The CDR3 region has the DNA TGCGCCACCGGGACAGGGGAAAAGACCCAGTACTTC. This sequence encodes CATGTGEKTQYF.

The chain uses TRBV9 and TRBJ1-1, with D unresolved. The CDR3 contains 14 residues. Trimming pared 3 bases from V and 8 bases from J, leaving 17 bases between. Germline V gives CDR1 SGDLS, CDR2 YYNGEE. The CDR3 region has the DNA TGTGCCAGCAGCGGAGCGGAGGGTCGAAGGGAAGCTTTCTTT. Its protein product is CASSGAEGRREAFF.

The chain employs TRBV5-6 and TRBJ2-7, with D hard to call. The germline gives CDR1 SGHDT, CDR2 YYEEEE. This CDR3 is 14 amino acids long. V shed 2 bases and J shed 0 bases, with 9 bases lying between them. The CDR3 spells CASSFGPHSYEQYF. CDR3 bases: TGTGCCAGCAGCTTTGGGCCCCACTCCTACGAGCAGTACTTC.

V is TRBV24-1 and J is TRBJ2-3; D may be TRBD1 (6 bases). With 2 bases removed from V and 3 bases from J, the gap between germline ends came to 23 bases. The CDR3 loop spans 19 amino acids. Germline loops: CDR1 KGHDR, CDR2 SFDVKD. CDR3 bases: TGTGCCACCAGTGATTCCTCACCGGAAACAGGGTTGAGTACAGATACGCAGTATTTT. Amino acid sequence: CATSDSSPETGLSTDTQYF.

The chain combines TRBV3-1 (or the pseudogene TRBV3-2) with TRBJ2-5; 10 bases are shared with TRBD2. With 3 bases clipped from V and 5 bases from J, the junction kept 6 bases outside the gene matches. The CDR3 extends over 15 amino acids. Per the germline V gene, CDR1 is LGHDT and CDR2 is YNNKEL (reference sequence). The CDR3 protein is CASSQAGTSVETQYF. In DNA, the CDR3 is TGTGCCAGCAGCCAGGCCGGGACTAGCGTGGAGACCCAGTACTTC.

The rearrangement links TRBV4-3 to TRBJ2-3; 10 bases agree with TRBD2. Per the germline V gene, CDR1 is LGHNA and CDR2 is YSLEER. CDR3 size: 18 residues. V was clipped by 4 bases and J by 6 bases; unmatched bases: 16. Here the CDR3 reads CASSRDTGTSVITDTQYF. CDR3 DNA: TGCGCCAGCAGCCGCGACACCGGGACTAGCGTAATCACTGATACGCAGTATTTT.

The genes are TRBV5-1 and TRBJ2-6; D gene unclear. The CDR3 length is 16 residues. V was pared by 1 base and J by 0 bases, with 8 bases between. Per germline, CDR1 SGHRS and CDR2 YFSETQ. CDR3 nucleotide sequence: TGCGCCAGCAGCTTGAGTCCGGGCTCTGGGGCCAACGTCCTGACTTTC. Residues: CASSLSPGSGANVLTF.

The rearrangement uses TRBV19 and TRBJ2-3; unclear D gene. Germline V gene lookup returns CDR1 LNHDA and CDR2 SQIVND (reference sequence). V lost 4 bases to trimming and J lost 4 bases, with 12 bases between them. This CDR3 has 14 amino acids. The CDR3 coding sequence is TGTGCCAGTAGTAAACGACCGGGCGCAGATACGCAGTATTTT. This sequence encodes CASSKRPGADTQYF.

The J gene is TRBJ2-7, the V gene TRBV5-5; D not certain. The V gene's germline CDR1 is SGHKS and CDR2 YYEKEE (reference sequence). The V end lost 0 bases, the J end lost 2 bases, and 9 bases lay between the germline ends. CDR3 length: 14 residues. Written as DNA, the CDR3 is TGTGCCAGCAGCTTGGATATCCTGACCTACGAGCAGTACTTC. This gives the protein CASSLDILTYEQYF.

The chain recombines TRBV3-1 (or the pseudogene TRBV3-2) with TRBJ1-2; no firm D call. Looked up from germline, CDR1 is LGHDT and CDR2 is YNNKEL (reference sequence). The CDR3 extends over 15 amino acids. Trimming shortened V by 4 bases and J by 8 bases, and 20 bases separated the two germline ends. The CDR3 sequence: CASSRVSSLLGGYTF. CDR3 in DNA: TGTGCCAGCAGCCGGGTCAGCTCCCTCTTAGGGGGCTACACCTTC.

This clone was detected only a few times. The chain joins TRBV7-2 to TRBJ1-4; TRBD1 might be the D (5 bases). The CDR3 sequence is 14 residues long. V was shortened by 0 bases and J by 11 bases, with 13 bases between the two germline ends. Per germline, CDR1 SGHTA and CDR2 FQGNSA. CDR3 region: CASSLARPAGKLFF. For the CDR3, the DNA is TGTGCCAGCAGCTTAGCACGACCCGCAGGGAAACTGTTTTTT.

This chain connects TRBV7-6 to TRBJ1-6, with 9 positions matching TRBD1. CDR3 size: 15 residues. J gave up 10 bases and V 5 bases, and 9 bases lay outside the gene matches. The germline V gene encodes CDR1 SGHVS and CDR2 FNYEAQ. The CDR3 DNA follows: TGTGCCAGCAGCGAAAGTACAGGGGGCTTATCACCCCTCCACTTT. This codes for CASSESTGGLSPLHF.

The V and J genes are TRBV2 and TRBJ2-1; no firm D call. The CDR3 contains 15 residues. The ends were cut back, 4 bases at V and 0 bases at J, with 10 bases in the middle. Germline V gene lookup returns CDR1 SNHLY and CDR2 FYNNEI. CDR3: CASSVLLSSYNEQFF. In DNA, the CDR3 is TGTGCCAGCAGTGTCCTTCTTAGCTCCTACAATGAGCAGTTCTTC. Combining the CDR3 with reference TRBV2 and TRBJ2-1 gives the whole variable domain EPEVTQTPSHQVTQMGQEVILRCVPISNHLYFYWYRQILGQKVEFLVSFYNNEISEKSEIFDDQFSVERPDGSNFTLKIRSTKLEDSAMYFCASSVLLSSYNEQFFGPGTRLTVL.

CDR3 DNA: TGTGCCAGCAGCTTAGGGGGAGGAGCGAGTGATGAGCAGTTCTTC. This gives the protein CASSLGGGASDEQFF. V gene TRBV7-9 combines with J gene TRBJ2-1, with D tentatively TRBD2 (6 bases). Trimming took 1 base from V and 8 from J, leaving 15 bases between them. This CDR3 spans 15 amino acids. Germline V gene data show CDR1 as SEHNR and CDR2 as FQNEAQ (reference sequence).

The chain uses TRBV5-1 and TRBJ2-7, with 9 nucleotides matching TRBD1. Per germline, CDR1 SGHRS and CDR2 YFSETQ. The length of the CDR3 is 18 residues. The J segment lost 2 bases and the V segment lost 1 base, leaving 13 bases of the junction unmatched. The CDR3 spells CASSLQTIRTGVPYEQYF. The CDR3 DNA reads as TGCGCCAGCAGCTTGCAAACCATTCGGACAGGGGTCCCCTACGAGCAGTACTTC.

The V and J genes are TRBV19 and TRBJ2-2; D is uncertain. CDR1 is LNHDA, CDR2 SQIVND, per germline (reference sequence). CDR3 length equals 14 residues. V lost 3 bases to trimming and J lost 4 bases, with 9 bases between them. CDR3 loop: CASSIPSSTGELFF. DNA of the CDR3: TGTGCCAGTAGTATTCCGTCTAGCACCGGGGAGCTGTTTTTT.

This clone was detected only once. The rearrangement uses TRBV9 and TRBJ1-2; 12 bases are a match to TRBD1. Per germline, CDR1 SGDLS and CDR2 YYNGEE. The CDR3 has 16 amino acids. The V gene end was trimmed by 0 bases and the J gene end by 8 bases; junction bases not matched to a gene: 8. CDR3 bases: TGTGCCAGCAGCGTAGACGGGACAGGGGGCTTGGAGGGCTACACCTTC. As protein: CASSVDGTGGLEGYTF.